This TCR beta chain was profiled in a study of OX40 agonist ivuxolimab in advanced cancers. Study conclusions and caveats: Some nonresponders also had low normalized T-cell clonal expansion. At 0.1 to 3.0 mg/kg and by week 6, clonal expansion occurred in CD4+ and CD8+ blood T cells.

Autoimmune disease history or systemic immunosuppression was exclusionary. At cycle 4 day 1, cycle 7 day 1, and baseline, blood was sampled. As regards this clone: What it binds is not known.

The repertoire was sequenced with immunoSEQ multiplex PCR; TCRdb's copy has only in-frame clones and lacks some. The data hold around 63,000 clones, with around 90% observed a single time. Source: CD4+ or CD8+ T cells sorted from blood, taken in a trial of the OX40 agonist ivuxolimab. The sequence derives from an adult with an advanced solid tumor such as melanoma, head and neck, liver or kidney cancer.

CDR3 loop: CASSYDPSTEAFF. Written as DNA, the CDR3 is TGTGCCAGCAGTTACGACCCTAGCACTGAAGCTTTCTTT. The rearrangement joins TRBV6-6 to TRBJ1-1, with no clear D. This CDR3 is built from 13 residues. The germline gives CDR1 MNHNY, CDR2 SVGAGI (reference sequence). Trimming pared 2 bases from V and 4 bases from J, leaving 8 bases between.